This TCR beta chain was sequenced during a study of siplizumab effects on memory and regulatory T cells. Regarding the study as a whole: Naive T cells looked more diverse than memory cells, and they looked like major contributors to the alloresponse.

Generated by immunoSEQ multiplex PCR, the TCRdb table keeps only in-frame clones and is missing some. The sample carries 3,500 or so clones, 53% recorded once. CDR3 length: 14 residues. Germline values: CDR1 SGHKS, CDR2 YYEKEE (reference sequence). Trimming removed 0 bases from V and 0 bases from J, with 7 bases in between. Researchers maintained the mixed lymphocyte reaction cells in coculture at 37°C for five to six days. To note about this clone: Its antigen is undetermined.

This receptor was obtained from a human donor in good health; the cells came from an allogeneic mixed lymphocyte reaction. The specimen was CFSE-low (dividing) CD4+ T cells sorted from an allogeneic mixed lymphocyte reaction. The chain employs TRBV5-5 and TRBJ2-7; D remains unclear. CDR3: CASSLVLSSYEQYF. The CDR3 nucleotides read TGTGCCAGCAGCTTGGTGCTGAGCTCCTACGAGCAGTACTTC.